The 3 T cell receptor beta chains listed next were all sequenced from one sample in a study of T cells in Graves' hyperthyroidism and ophthalmopathy. Amplified TCR beta CDR3 regions derived from RNA transcripts. A first-round RT-PCR of the TCR CDR3 used the HTBI primer set. MiXCR, run by TCRdb on the multiplex PCR reads, gives a single entry per CDR3 protein. The sample carries about 270,000 distinct CDR3 sequences, nearly 15% recorded once. Sequenced input: blood. These receptors originate from a woman between 45 and 65 years old with Graves' hyperthyroidism that later progressed to Graves' ophthalmopathy.

This clonotype was observed at least ten times. The V and J genes are TRBV2 and TRBJ1-1, with 10 bases that match TRBD1. V trimming: 6 bases; J trimming: 0 bases; junction bases outside the gene matches: 19. This CDR3 comprises 20 residues. In germline, CDR1 is SNHLY, CDR2 FYNNEI. As DNA, the CDR3 is TGTGCCAGCAGCCATCCGGGACAGGGGTATGGTACCGACATGAACACTGAAGCTTTCTTT. Translation gives CASSHPGQGYGTDMNTEAFF. Complete variable domain (other parts from reference TRBV2 and TRBJ1-1): EPEVTQTPSHQVTQMGQEVILRCVPISNHLYFYWYRQILGQKVEFLVSFYNNEISEKSEIFDDQFSVERPDGSNFTLKIRSTKLEDSAMYFCASSHPGQGYGTDMNTEAFFGQGTRLTVV.

This sequence joins TRBV5-1 and TRBJ2-6, with a possible D match to TRBD1 (5 bases). Trimming pared 4 bases from V and 4 bases from J, leaving 18 bases between. The CDR3 has 17 amino acids. Germline V CDR1 and CDR2: SGHRS, YFSETQ. CDR3: CASSPSAGSTGANVLTF. As DNA, the CDR3 is TGCGCCAGCAGCCCCTCGGCAGGGTCGACCGGGGCCAACGTCCTGACTTTC. Using reference TRBV5-1 and TRBJ2-6 for the parts outside the CDR3, the full variable domain is KAGVTQTPRYLIKTRGQQVTLSCSPISGHRSVSWYQQTPGQGLQFLFEYFSETQRNKGNFPGRFSGRQFSNSRSEMNVSTLELGDSALYLCASSPSAGSTGANVLTFGAGSRLTVL.

This clonotype was seen repeatedly, ten times or more. CDR3 loop: CASSEGGGLYEQYF. The CDR3, as DNA: TGTGCCAGCAGTGAAGGGGGGGGACTCTACGAGCAGTACTTC. The gene calls are TRBV6-1 and TRBJ2-7, with 7 bases fitting TRBD2. Germline V gene data show CDR1 as MNHNS and CDR2 as SASEGT. J was trimmed by 3 bases and V by 1 base; bases with no gene match: 3. The CDR3 totals 14 residues.